This T cell receptor beta chain was observed in a study of control samples from healthy donors and cancer patients. Only in-frame clones appear in the TCRdb table, and some are missing; sequencing was by immunoSEQ multiplex PCR. In the table there are about 120,000 clones, approximately 90% of which are singletons. Germline loops: CDR1 SGHDN, CDR2 FVKESK. The CDR3 length is 15 residues. Trimming shortened V by 4 bases and J by 2 bases, and 12 bases separated the two germline ends. This TCR derives from a man aged 25 to 40 in good health. The chain joins TRBV14 to TRBJ1-3; possible D gene TRBD1, 5 bases. Sequencing input: blood. The CDR3 is CASSPGFAPGNTIYF. CDR3 nucleotides: TGTGCCAGCAGCCCAGGGTTCGCTCCTGGAAACACCATATATTTT. The full variable domain, with the rest looked up from reference TRBV14 and TRBJ1-3, is EAGVTQFPSHSVIEKGQTVTLRCDPISGHDNLYWYRRVMGKEIKFLLHFVKESKQDESGMPNNRFLAERTGGTYSTLKVQPAELEDSGVYFCASSPGFAPGNTIYFGEGSWLTVV.